This T cell receptor (beta chain) emerged from a study of cytomegalovirus exposure and HLA in healthy donors. The PCR made use of 60 Vbeta and 13 Jbeta primers. Sequenced by immunoSEQ multiplex PCR; TCRdb stores in-frame clones only, minus some. Found here are about 160,000 clones, under 80% of them singletons; the top ten hold 4.3%. CDR1 SGHTA and CDR2 FQGTGA come from the germline V gene. The CDR3 is 12 residues long. Turning to this clone: At one end, the junction sequence differs from germline, possibly due to a read error.

The chain has TRBV7-3 and TRBJ1-2; TRBD1 might be the D (6 bases). The clonotype comes from a man aged 35-49 years in good health and CMV-seronegative. The source material was PBMCs. CDR3 nucleotide sequence: TGTGCCAGCAGCCAAGCAGGGGCCTCGCTTTCCTTC. Translation gives CASSQAGASLSF.